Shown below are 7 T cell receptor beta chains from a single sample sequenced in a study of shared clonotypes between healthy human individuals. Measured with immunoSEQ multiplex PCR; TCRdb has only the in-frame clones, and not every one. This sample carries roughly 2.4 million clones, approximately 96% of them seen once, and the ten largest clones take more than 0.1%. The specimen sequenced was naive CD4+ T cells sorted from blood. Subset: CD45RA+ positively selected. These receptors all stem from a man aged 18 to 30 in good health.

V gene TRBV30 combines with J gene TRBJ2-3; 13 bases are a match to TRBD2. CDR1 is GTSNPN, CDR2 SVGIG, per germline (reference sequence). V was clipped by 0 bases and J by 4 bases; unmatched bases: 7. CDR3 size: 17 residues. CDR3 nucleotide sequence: TGTGCCTGGAGTGTGAGGAGGACTAGCGGGAGCCCAGATACGCAGTATTTT. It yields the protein CAWSVRRTSGSPDTQYF.

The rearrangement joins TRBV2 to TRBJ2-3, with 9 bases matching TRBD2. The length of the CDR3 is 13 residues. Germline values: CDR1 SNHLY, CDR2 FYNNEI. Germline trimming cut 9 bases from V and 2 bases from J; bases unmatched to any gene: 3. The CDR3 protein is CARTSGFTDTQYF. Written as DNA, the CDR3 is TGTGCCAGAACTAGCGGGTTCACAGATACGCAGTATTTT.

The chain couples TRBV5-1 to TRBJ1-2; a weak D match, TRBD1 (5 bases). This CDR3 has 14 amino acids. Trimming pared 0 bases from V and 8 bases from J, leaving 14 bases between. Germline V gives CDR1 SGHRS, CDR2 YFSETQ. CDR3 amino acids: CASSLGQSLGGYTF. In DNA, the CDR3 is TGCGCCAGCAGCTTGGGACAGTCCCTCGGAGGCTACACCTTC.

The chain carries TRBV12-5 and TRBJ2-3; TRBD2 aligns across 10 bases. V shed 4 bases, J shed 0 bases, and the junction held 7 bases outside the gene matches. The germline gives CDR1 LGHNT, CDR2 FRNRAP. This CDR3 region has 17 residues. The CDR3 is CASGSPSSGGSTDTQYF. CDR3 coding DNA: TGTGCTAGTGGTTCACCCAGTAGCGGGGGGAGCACAGATACGCAGTATTTT.

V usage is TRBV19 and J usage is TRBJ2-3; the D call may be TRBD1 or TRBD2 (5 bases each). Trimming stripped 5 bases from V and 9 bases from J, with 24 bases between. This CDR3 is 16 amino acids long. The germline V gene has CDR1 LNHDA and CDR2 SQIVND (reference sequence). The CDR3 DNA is TGTGCCAGTAGTCCCCTGTTCGCCGAGGGACGGAGGACGCAGTATTTT. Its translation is CASSPLFAEGRRTQYF.

The CDR3 coding sequence is TGTGCCAGCATCCTCTCGGACGGGGTTAGCAATCAGCCCCAGCATTTT. Translation gives CASILSDGVSNQPQHF. The J gene is TRBJ1-5, the V gene TRBV28; D gene unclear. Germline V gene lookup returns CDR1 MDHEN and CDR2 SYDVKM. V lost 7 bases, J lost 0 bases, and 16 bases lay in between. The CDR3 is 16 residues long.

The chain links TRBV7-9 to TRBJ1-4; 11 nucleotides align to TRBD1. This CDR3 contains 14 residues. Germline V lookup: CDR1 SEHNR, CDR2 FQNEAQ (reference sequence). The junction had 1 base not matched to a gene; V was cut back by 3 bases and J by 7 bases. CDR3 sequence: CASSFGTGGEKLFF. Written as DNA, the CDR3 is TGTGCCAGCAGCTTTGGGACAGGGGGTGAAAAACTGTTTTTT.